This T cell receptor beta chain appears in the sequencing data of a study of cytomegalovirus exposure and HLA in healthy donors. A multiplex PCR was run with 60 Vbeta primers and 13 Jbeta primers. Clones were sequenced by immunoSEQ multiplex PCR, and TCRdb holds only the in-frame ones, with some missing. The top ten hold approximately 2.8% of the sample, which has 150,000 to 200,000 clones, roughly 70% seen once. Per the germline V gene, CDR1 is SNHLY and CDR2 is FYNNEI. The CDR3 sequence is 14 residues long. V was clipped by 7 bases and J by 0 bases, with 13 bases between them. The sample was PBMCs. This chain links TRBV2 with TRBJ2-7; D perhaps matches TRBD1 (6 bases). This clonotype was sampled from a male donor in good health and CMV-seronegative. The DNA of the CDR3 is TGTGCCAGCAAATCCCGGGACAACTCCTACGAGCAGTACTTC. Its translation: CASKSRDNSYEQYF.